Following are 10 T cell receptor beta chains from one sample sequenced in a study of beta chain features in type 1 diabetes. What was sequenced were expressed TCRB transcripts, since all of the isolated RNA had been reverse transcribed. Only in-frame clones appear in the TCRdb table, and some are missing; sequencing was by immunoSEQ multiplex PCR. Of 900,000 or so clones in the sample, 15% to 20% are singletons; the top ten hold roughly 0.025%. Sequencing was done on a sample of naive CD4+ T cells from blood. These receptors came from a young woman in good health.

V is TRBV28 and J is TRBJ2-7; D may be TRBD1 or TRBD2 (7 bases each). This CDR3 contains 15 residues. The ends were cut back, 6 bases at V and 0 bases at J, with 15 bases in the middle. In germline, CDR1 is MDHEN, CDR2 SYDVKM. The CDR3 DNA is TGTGCCAGCAGCAGCGGGACAGCAAGCTCCTACGAGCAGTACTTC. Residues: CASSSGTASSYEQYF.

This clone was counted only a few times. The rearrangement links TRBV4-3 to TRBJ2-7; D ambiguous. Germline V CDR1 and CDR2: LGHNA, YSLEER. Trimming removed 0 bases from V and 2 bases from J, with 11 bases in between. This CDR3 is built from 15 residues. CDR3 bases: TGCGCCAGCAGCCAAGAATTCGCGACCACCTACGAGCAGTACTTC. It codes for CASSQEFATTYEQYF.

This chain links TRBV28 with TRBJ1-2, with 10 bases matching TRBD1. Germline trimming cut 6 bases from V and 4 bases from J; bases unmatched to any gene: 8. Germline V gene lookup returns CDR1 MDHEN and CDR2 SYDVKM. The CDR3 sequence is 15 residues long. In nucleotides, the CDR3 is TGTGCCAGCAGATCCGGACAGGGGGTCGGCTATGGCTACACCTTC. Amino acid sequence: CASRSGQGVGYGYTF.

The chain uses TRBV9 and TRBJ2-7, with TRBD2 matching 7 bases. Germline V gene lookup returns CDR1 SGDLS and CDR2 YYNGEE. The CDR3 loop spans 13 amino acids. Unmatched junction bases numbered 7, after V lost 7 bases and J lost 3 bases. The CDR3 region is CASGGASGYEQYF. As DNA, the CDR3 is TGTGCCAGCGGAGGTGCTAGCGGCTACGAGCAGTACTTC.

This clone was counted only a few times. The chain couples TRBV7-9 to TRBJ2-2, with TRBD2 identical over 7 bases. CDR3 length: 13 residues. The J segment lost 6 bases and the V segment lost 5 bases, leaving 3 bases of the junction unmatched. Germline CDR1 is SEHNR and CDR2 is FQNEAQ (reference sequence). The CDR3 region has the DNA TGTGCCAGCAGCCAACTAGCGTCCGGGGAGCTGTTTTTT. Amino acids: CASSQLASGELFF.

The chain uses TRBV18 and TRBJ2-1; D ambiguous. Looked up from germline, CDR1 is KGHSH and CDR2 is LQKENI. The CDR3 is 16 residues long. The V gene lost 0 bases and the J gene lost 2 bases, with 11 bases spanning the gap. In DNA form, the CDR3 reads TGTGCCAGCTCACCACCTAACTACCAAACCTACAATGAGCAGTTCTTC. Amino acids: CASSPPNYQTYNEQFF.

As regards this clone: Within the sample, other DNA sequences also encode this same CDR3. The gene calls are TRBV20-1 and TRBJ2-7; the D is unclear. This CDR3 has 11 residues. Germline V gene sequence: CDR1 DFQATT, CDR2 SNEGSKA (reference sequence). V lost 4 bases to trimming and J lost 5 bases, with 9 bases between them. The CDR3 spells CSATPLNEQYF. For the CDR3, the DNA is TGCAGTGCTACCCCCCTGAACGAGCAGTACTTC.

This rearrangement joins TRBV18 to TRBJ2-2; TRBD1 matches at 8 bases. Germline trimming cut 0 bases from V and 6 bases from J; bases unmatched to any gene: 6. The germline CDR1 and CDR2 sequences are KGHSH and LQKENI. The length of the CDR3 is 16 residues. CDR3 residues: CASSPPLQGASGELFF. In DNA form, the CDR3 reads TGTGCCAGCTCACCACCGCTCCAGGGGGCCTCCGGGGAGCTGTTTTTT.

This clone occurred a few times. The chain links TRBV7-2 to TRBJ1-2; the match to TRBD1 covers 7 bases. CDR1 is SGHTA, CDR2 FQGNSA, per germline. The CDR3 sequence is 14 residues long. J was trimmed by 1 base and V by 5 bases; bases with no gene match: 4. The CDR3 here is CASSRTGDNYGYTF. Here the CDR3 DNA reads TGTGCCAGCAGCAGGACAGGTGATAACTATGGCTACACCTTC.

In regard to this clone: The junction departs from the called germline gene at one end, perhaps through a read error. The chain is built from TRBV7-2 and TRBJ2-5, with 8 bases aligning to TRBD2. Germline V gene sequence: CDR1 SGHTA, CDR2 FQGNSA. This CDR3 contains 13 residues. CDR3 protein: CASSIAGTLTVHF. The CDR3 bases are TGTGCCAGCAGCATAGCGGGGACCCTCACAGTGCACTTC.